This T cell receptor beta chain originates from a study of T cells in Graves' hyperthyroidism and ophthalmopathy. CDR3 size: 17 residues. Germline V gene sequence: CDR1 SGHTA, CDR2 FQGTGA. Deletions cut 5 bases from V and 8 bases from J, with 25 bases between. It was RNA transcripts that yielded the amplified TCR beta CDR3 regions. HTBI primers were employed in a first-round RT-PCR of the TCR CDR3. In TCRdb, the multiplex PCR reads were re-called with MiXCR into one record per CDR3 protein. The repertoire holds 50,000 to 60,000 distinct CDR3 sequences, with about 50% as singletons. The V call is TRBV7-3, the J call TRBJ1-5, with TRBD1 as a possible D gene (5 bases). The receptor was derived from a woman under 40 with Graves' ophthalmopathy. The specimen was blood. The CDR3 DNA is TGTGCCAGCAGCGTTTGGCTAAGAGGGACTACGACTAAGCCCCAGCATTTT. Encoded protein: CASSVWLRGTTTKPQHF.